This paragraph reports one TCR beta chain. RNA transcripts provided the source from which TCR beta CDR3 regions were amplified. First-round RT-PCR with HTBI primers amplified the TCR CDR3 region. TCRdb re-called the multiplex PCR reads through MiXCR, storing one row per CDR3 protein. The data contain about 480,000 distinct CDR3 sequences, around an eighth of them singletons. The sample originates from a study of T cells in Graves' hyperthyroidism and ophthalmopathy. This CDR3 has 16 amino acids. Germline CDR1 and CDR2: MNHEY and SMNVEV (reference sequence). With 5 bases removed from V and 5 bases from J, the gap between germline ends came to 18 bases.

The source material was blood. The rearrangement links TRBV27 to TRBJ1-4; perhaps TRBD1 as D (5 bases). This sequence was found in a woman aged 18 to 35 with Graves' hyperthyroidism. CDR3 bases: TGTGCCAGCAGTCTTCGAGGGGCTGGTGGGAATGAAAAACTGTTTTTT. This sequence encodes CASSLRGAGGNEKLFF.